This T cell receptor beta chain was captured by sequencing in a study of post-analysis software for immune sequencing data. Study-level information: Multiple sclerosis in the patients followed relapsing-remitting, secondary progressive and progressive-relapsing courses. General study results and limits: Significantly decreased normalized Chao1 diversity was recorded for multiple sclerosis patients relative to controls. Five or six TRBV segments, TRBV5-6, TRBV5-1 and TRBV20-1 among them, were found more frequent in patients than controls. Analysis by F measure revealed that same-batch samples clustered strongly together.

The CDR3 length is 16 residues. This clonotype occurred a few times. Antigen: not known. A junction boundary mismatches the germline segment, possibly from a read error. Built from TCR beta cDNA, the libraries had unique molecular identifiers in them. Input of about 0.9 to 10 million T cells yielded roughly 0.5 million cDNA molecules. TCRdb used MiXCR to reprocess the PCR reads, holding one entry per CDR3 protein. The data contain hundreds of thousands of distinct CDR3 sequences, 25% to 30% of them singletons. The sequencing sample was made of blood. The gene calls are TRBV12-3 or TRBV12-4 and TRBJ2-3; 12 bases are shared with TRBD1. This clonotype was sampled from a girl aged 10 to 17 with multiple sclerosis. Written as DNA, the CDR3 is TGCGCCAGCAGTTTAACCGGGACAGGGGGCATAGATACGCAGTATTTT. The encoded protein is CASSLTGTGGIDTQYF.